This T cell receptor (beta chain) was profiled in a study of blood T cell repertoires in COVID-19. Study at large: T cells, B-cell-depleted T cells, or PBMCs provided the cDNA or gDNA that served as material.

Germline assignment: CDR1 MNHEY and CDR2 SVGAGI. This CDR3 is built from 15 residues. With 0 bases removed from V and 0 bases from J, the gap between germline ends came to 7 bases. TCRdb keeps only in-frame clones here, not all; method: immunoSEQ multiplex PCR. The sample holds about 210,000 clones, less than 85% seen once. Across 24 US areas, participants ranged in age from 18 to 89 years. The study assigned cohorts using participant-reported clinical history. In Cohort 3, a recovered donor had either two negative PCRs, clearance, or symptom resolution. The chain carries TRBV6-5 and TRBJ2-3; D is ambiguous. Input material: PBMCs or T cells enriched from blood (not recorded which). The receptor's source is a man aged 40-49 years who had recovered from COVID-19. CDR3 DNA: TGTGCCAGCAGTTACTCCCGCGGAAGCACAGATACGCAGTATTTT. Protein product: CASSYSRGSTDTQYF.